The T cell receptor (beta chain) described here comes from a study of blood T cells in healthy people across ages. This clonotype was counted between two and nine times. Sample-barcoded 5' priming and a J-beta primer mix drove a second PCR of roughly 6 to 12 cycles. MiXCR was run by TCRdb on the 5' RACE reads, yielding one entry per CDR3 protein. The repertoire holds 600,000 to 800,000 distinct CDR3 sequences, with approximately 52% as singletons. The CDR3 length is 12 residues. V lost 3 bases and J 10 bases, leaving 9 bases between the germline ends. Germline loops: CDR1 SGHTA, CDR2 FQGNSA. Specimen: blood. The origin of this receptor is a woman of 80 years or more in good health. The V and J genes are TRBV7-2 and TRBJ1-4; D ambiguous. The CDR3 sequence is CASSFPAGKLFF. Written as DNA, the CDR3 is TGTGCCAGCAGCTTCCCTGCAGGAAAACTGTTTTTT.